This T cell receptor (beta chain) was obtained from a study of blood T cell repertoires in COVID-19. The repertoire was sequenced with immunoSEQ multiplex PCR; TCRdb's copy has only in-frame clones and lacks some. The sample shows 100,000 to 120,000 clones, roughly 80% of them seen only once. The V end was cut by 8 bases, the J end by 2 bases, with 19 bases between. Per the germline V gene, CDR1 is MNHEY and CDR2 is SMNVEV (reference sequence). The CDR3 runs to 15 residues. The sequence was collected from an elderly woman with acute or convalescent COVID-19. The sample comprised peripheral blood. J is TRBJ2-7 and V is TRBV27, with a weak D call TRBD1 (6 bases). The DNA of the CDR3 is TGTGCCAGCGCGGCCCCGGACAGCTTAACCTACGAGCAGTACGTC. Translation: CASAAPDSLTYEQYV.